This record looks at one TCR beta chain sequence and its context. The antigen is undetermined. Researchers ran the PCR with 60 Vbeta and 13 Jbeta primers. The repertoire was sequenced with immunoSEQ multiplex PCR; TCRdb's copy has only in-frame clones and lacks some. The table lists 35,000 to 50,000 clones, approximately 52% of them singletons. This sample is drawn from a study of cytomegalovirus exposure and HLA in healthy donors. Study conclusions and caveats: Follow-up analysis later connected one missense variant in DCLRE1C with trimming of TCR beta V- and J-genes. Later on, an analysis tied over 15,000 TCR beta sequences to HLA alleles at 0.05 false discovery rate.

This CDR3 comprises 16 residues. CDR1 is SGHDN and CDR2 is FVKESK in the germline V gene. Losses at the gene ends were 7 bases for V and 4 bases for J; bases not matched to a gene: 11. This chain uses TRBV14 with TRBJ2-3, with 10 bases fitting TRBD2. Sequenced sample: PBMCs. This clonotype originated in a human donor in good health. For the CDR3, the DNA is TGTGCCAGCACCCCACTTAGCGGGAGGAACGCAGATACGCAGTATTTT. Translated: CASTPLSGRNADTQYF.